The 28 T cell receptor beta chains presented below share a single source sample, sequenced in a study of blood T cell repertoires in COVID-19. The method was immunoSEQ multiplex PCR; TCRdb's version includes in-frame clones alone and lacks a portion of them. The sample lists over 85,000 clones; around 90% were seen once. Sequencing was performed on peripheral blood. The receptors originated from an older woman with acute or convalescent COVID-19.

This chain uses TRBV29-1 with TRBJ2-2, with 11 positions matching TRBD2. CDR1 is SQVTM and CDR2 is ANQGSEA in the germline V gene. V lost 6 bases, J lost 0 bases, and 12 bases stayed unmatched. The CDR3 runs to 18 residues. DNA of the CDR3: TGCAGCGTGACAGGGTCTACTAGCGGGAGCGCGAACACCGGGGAGCTGTTTTTT. Encoded protein: CSVTGSTSGSANTGELFF.

This chain connects TRBV24-1 to TRBJ2-1, with D possibly TRBD2 on 5 matching bases. The CDR3 is made up of 11 amino acids. Germline CDR1 KGHDR, CDR2 SFDVKD. V lost 4 bases and J 8 bases, leaving 5 bases between the germline ends. The CDR3 DNA reads as TGTGCCACCAGTGACGGGGATGAGCAGTTCTTC. The encoded protein is CATSDGDEQFF.

This clone was picked up a small number of times. The chain employs TRBV18 and TRBJ1-2; 10 nucleotides match TRBD1. Per the germline V gene, CDR1 is KGHSH and CDR2 is LQKENI. The CDR3 is 14 amino acids. The ends lost 4 bases at V and 6 bases at J; junction bases unmatched: 5. CDR3 protein: CASSRDRGQDGYTF. The CDR3 DNA reads TGTGCCAGCTCACGGGACAGGGGCCAAGATGGCTACACCTTC.

The chain is built from TRBV27 and TRBJ1-1, with TRBD1 matching 9 bases. Per the germline V gene, CDR1 is MNHEY and CDR2 is SMNVEV (reference sequence). The V gene end was trimmed by 2 bases and the J gene end by 5 bases; junction bases not matched to a gene: 6. This CDR3 is 15 amino acids long. The CDR3 DNA sequence: TGTGCCAGCAGTTTACGGGGACAGGGAACGACTGAAGCTTTCTTT. This encodes CASSLRGQGTTEAFF.

The chain uses TRBV5-1 and TRBJ1-1, with 9 bases matching TRBD1. CDR1 is SGHRS and CDR2 is YFSETQ in the germline V gene. The CDR3 has 15 residues. V shed 1 base and J 1 base; nucleotides not matched to a gene: 2. CDR3 amino acids: CASSLTGGGNTEAFF. The DNA of the CDR3 is TGCGCCAGCAGCTTGACAGGGGGCGGGAACACTGAAGCTTTCTTT.

The V call is TRBV10-3, the J call TRBJ2-3; 7 nucleotides line up with TRBD2. V shed 7 bases, J shed 2 bases, and the junction held 9 bases outside the gene matches. This CDR3 has 15 residues. Germline lookup yields CDR1 ENHRY and CDR2 SYGVKD. CDR3 in DNA: TGTGCCATCAAACGGGGAGGGAAAGACACAGATACGCAGTATTTT. It codes for CAIKRGGKDTDTQYF.

This chain joins TRBV24-1 and TRBJ2-5; D gene unclear. Germline CDR1 and CDR2: KGHDR and SFDVKD. The CDR3 contains 15 residues. Trimming took off 4 bases at V and 8 bases at J, with 19 bases between the two ends. The CDR3 bases are TGTGCCACCAGTGAAGAAGCGACGGATAAGAGAACCCAGTACTTC. This encodes CATSEEATDKRTQYF.

This chain's CDR3 is CASSLGGPPGTRKETQYF. CDR3 nucleotide sequence: TGCGCCAGCAGCTTGGGGGGCCCTCCCGGGACTAGAAAAGAGACCCAGTACTTC. The chain recombines TRBV5-1 with TRBJ2-5; the match to TRBD2 covers 8 bases. This CDR3 is 18 amino acids long. With V trimmed by 0 bases and J by 3 bases, 13 bases remained unmatched. Germline V gene lookup returns CDR1 SGHRS and CDR2 YFSETQ.

This chain uses TRBV3-1 (or the pseudogene TRBV3-2) with TRBJ2-5, with 15 bases fitting TRBD2. The CDR3 consists of 16 residues. The J segment lost 3 bases and the V segment lost 5 bases, leaving 4 bases of the junction unmatched. Per the germline V gene, CDR1 is LGHDT and CDR2 is YNNKEL (reference sequence). CDR3 sequence (DNA): TGTGCCAGCAGCTCACGGACTAGCGGGAGGGAAGAGACCCAGTACTTC. It codes for CASSSRTSGREETQYF.

The DNA for the CDR3 is TGTGCCACCGGCGGAGGGACTGAAGCTTTCTTT. Translated, it gives CATGGGTEAFF. The V and J genes are TRBV10-3 and TRBJ1-1; D uncertain. The germline CDR1 and CDR2 sequences are ENHRY and SYGVKD. The CDR3 covers 11 residues. V lost 10 bases, J lost 5 bases, and 11 bases lay in between.

This rearrangement joins TRBV6-5 to TRBJ2-2, with D possibly matching TRBD2 (6 bases). Germline CDR1 reads MNHEY; CDR2 reads SVGAGI. Trimming left V 6 bases short and J 1 base short, with 12 bases between. The length of the CDR3 is 15 residues. The CDR3 DNA reads as TGTGCCAGCAGCACTAGCCGACAGAACACCGGGGAGCTGTTTTTT. Protein sequence: CASSTSRQNTGELFF.

This chain links TRBV29-1 with TRBJ2-1; D remains ambiguous. Trimming took 4 bases from V and 0 from J, leaving 7 bases between them. Germline CDR1 reads SQVTM; CDR2 reads ANQGSEA. The CDR3 runs to 13 residues. Here the CDR3 reads CSVVLLSYNEQFF. In nucleotides, the CDR3 is TGCAGCGTTGTTCTACTCTCCTACAATGAGCAGTTCTTC.

This clone was seen only once. V gene TRBV18 combines with J gene TRBJ1-2; TRBD1 might be the D (6 bases). The V gene lost 3 bases and the J gene lost 6 bases, with 17 bases spanning the gap. Germline assignment: CDR1 KGHSH and CDR2 LQKENI. CDR3 length: 15 residues. CDR3: CASSPSSARGNGYTF. The CDR3 coding sequence is TGTGCCAGCTCACCGAGTTCGGCCAGGGGAAATGGCTACACCTTC.

The chain links TRBV5-1 to TRBJ2-7; TRBD2 matches 7 bases. This CDR3 contains 16 residues. Germline-derived CDR1 and CDR2 are SGHRS and YFSETQ. Trimming cost V 0 bases and J 3 bases; bases outside gene matches: 9. The CDR3 bases are TGCGCCAGCAGCTTGGCGGTTGGCGGGGGATACTACGAGCAGTACTTC. Translation gives CASSLAVGGGYYEQYF.

This chain joins TRBV13 and TRBJ2-1; 9 nucleotides match TRBD2. Germline V CDR1 and CDR2: PRHDT, FYEKMQ (reference sequence). The V and J ends lost 5 bases and 2 bases, in that order; junction bases with no gene match: 4. This CDR3 is 15 amino acids long. The CDR3 reads CASSAGLATYNEQFF. The CDR3 DNA sequence: TGTGCCAGCAGCGCGGGACTAGCTACCTACAATGAGCAGTTCTTC.

The rearrangement uses TRBV10-1 and TRBJ2-1, with 10 positions matching TRBD2. The CDR3 covers 15 residues. Germline V gives CDR1 WNHNN, CDR2 SYGVQD (reference sequence). V gave up 3 bases and J gave up 8 bases; unmatched junction bases: 7. Here the CDR3 DNA reads TGCGCCAGCAGTGAAACAAGCGGGGGGGCGTATGAGCAGTTCTTC. Translation gives CASSETSGGAYEQFF.

The chain has TRBV5-6 and TRBJ2-7; 8 nucleotides agree with TRBD1. This CDR3 spans 14 amino acids. Looked up from germline, CDR1 is SGHDT and CDR2 is YYEEEE. J was trimmed by 2 bases and V by 4 bases; bases with no gene match: 5. This CDR3 reads CASSTGQGTYEQYF. The CDR3 coding sequence is TGTGCCAGCAGCACTGGACAGGGCACCTACGAGCAGTACTTC.

The gene calls are TRBV9 and TRBJ1-6; 9 nucleotides match TRBD1. The CDR3 sequence is 19 residues long. Germline lookup yields CDR1 SGDLS and CDR2 YYNGEE. V trimming: 3 bases; J trimming: 0 bases; junction bases outside the gene matches: 10. The CDR3 coding sequence is TGTGCCAGCAGCGCGAGGGGGACAGGGCGTACCTCCTATAATTCACCCCTCCACTTT. Translation: CASSARGTGRTSYNSPLHF. Drawing the rest from reference TRBV9 and TRBJ1-6, the complete variable domain is DSGVTQTPKHLITATGQRVTLRCSPRSGDLSVYWYQQSLDQGLQFLIQYYNGEERAKGNILERFSAQQFPDLHSELNLSSLELGDSALYFCASSARGTGRTSYNSPLHFGNGTRLTVT.

V is TRBV7-9 and J is TRBJ1-6; 8 nucleotides line up with TRBD1. Trimming took 5 bases from V and 2 from J; bases not matched to a gene: 5. The CDR3 runs 16 residues. Germline V gene lookup returns CDR1 SEHNR and CDR2 FQNEAQ (reference sequence). Here the CDR3 reads CASSHDRGAYNSPLHF. In nucleotides, the CDR3 is TGTGCCAGCAGCCACGACAGGGGCGCCTATAATTCACCCCTCCACTTT. Full variable domain (remainder filled in from reference TRBV7-9 and TRBJ1-6): DTGVSQNPRHKITKRGQNVTFRCDPISEHNRLYWYRQTLGQGPEFLTYFQNEAQLEKSRLLSDRFSAERPKGSFSTLEIQRTEQGDSAMYLCASSHDRGAYNSPLHFGNGTRLTVT.

The rearrangement joins TRBV18 to TRBJ1-3; D gene ambiguous. Germline V gene sequence: CDR1 KGHSH, CDR2 LQKENI. This CDR3 is 16 amino acids long. Trimming removed 3 bases at V and 0 bases at J, with 12 bases between. The CDR3 sequence: CASSPVRVFSGNTIYF. CDR3 nucleotide sequence: TGTGCCAGCTCACCTGTTCGAGTATTCTCTGGAAACACCATATATTTT.

The chain is built from TRBV9 and TRBJ2-3, with 7 bases lining up with TRBD2. There are 15 residues in the CDR3. Germline V CDR1 and CDR2: SGDLS, YYNGEE. Trimming took 6 bases from V and 4 from J; bases not matched to a gene: 11. CDR3 nucleotides: TGTGCCAGCACGCTGTCCGGCGGGAGTGCAGATACGCAGTATTTT. This codes for CASTLSGGSADTQYF.

The J gene is TRBJ2-7, the V gene TRBV27; a weak D match, TRBD2 (6 bases). CDR1 is MNHEY and CDR2 is SMNVEV in the germline V gene (reference sequence). The CDR3 totals 14 residues. V was clipped by 8 bases and J by 3 bases, with 17 bases between them. The CDR3 DNA reads as TGTGCCAGCTCCAACTCGGGACTCCACTACGAGCAGTACTTC. Translated: CASSNSGLHYEQYF.

The CDR3 DNA reads TGTGCCAGCAGAATAGTCTCCGGGGAGCTGTTTTTT. Protein product: CASRIVSGELFF. The chain couples TRBV28 to TRBJ2-2, with D uncertain. The CDR3 spans 12 residues. CDR1 and CDR2 (germline): MDHEN, SYDVKM. Trimming took off 6 bases at V and 6 bases at J, with 8 bases between the two ends.

The genes are TRBV7-2 and TRBJ2-7, with TRBD2 matching over 8 bases. Germline values: CDR1 SGHTA, CDR2 FQGNSA. V lost 2 bases, J lost 6 bases, and 6 bases stayed unmatched. This CDR3 is built from 14 residues. The CDR3 is CASSLTAGEFEQYF. DNA of the CDR3: TGTGCCAGCAGCTTAACAGCGGGAGAGTTCGAGCAGTACTTC.

V and J are TRBV25-1 and TRBJ1-1, with 7 bases aligning to TRBD1. The length of the CDR3 is 15 residues. Unmatched junction bases numbered 6, after V lost 3 bases and J lost 2 bases. Germline CDR1 MGHDK, CDR2 SYGVNS. The CDR3 sequence: CASSDSRDRNTEAFF. CDR3 coding DNA: TGTGCCAGCAGTGACTCCCGGGACAGAAACACTGAAGCTTTCTTT.

This chain joins TRBV7-2 and TRBJ2-3; weak D call: TRBD1 (5 bases). Germline CDR1 is SGHTA and CDR2 is FQGNSA. This CDR3 region has 13 residues. The V and J ends lost 3 bases and 5 bases respectively, with 9 bases between them. In DNA, the CDR3 is TGTGCCAGCAGCTTTCCTGACAGAGATACGCAGTATTTT. Protein: CASSFPDRDTQYF.

The CDR3 loop reads CASRNRATNEKLFF. The CDR3 nucleotides are TGTGCCAGCAGGAACAGGGCTACTAATGAAAAACTGTTTTTT. The chain recombines TRBV2 with TRBJ1-4; weak D call: TRBD1 (6 bases). The germline V gene has CDR1 SNHLY and CDR2 FYNNEI. There are 14 residues in the CDR3. V gave up 6 bases and J gave up 2 bases, with 10 bases separating them.

This clone was detected a few times. This rearrangement joins TRBV10-1 to TRBJ2-7; D not resolved. V was clipped by 4 bases and J by 3 bases, with 16 bases between them. Germline loops: CDR1 WNHNN, CDR2 SYGVQD (reference sequence). CDR3 length: 15 residues. The CDR3: CASSGSQAEIYEQYF. In DNA, the CDR3 is TGCGCCAGCAGTGGTTCCCAGGCCGAGATCTACGAGCAGTACTTC.